This T cell receptor beta chain stems from a study of Graves' ophthalmopathy and Graves' hyperthyroidism (dated by TCRdb to the late 2010s). Regarding the complete study: Peripheral blood was collected at initial diagnosis, before any treatment. To explore V-J signatures that separate ophthalmopathy from hyperthyroidism, a discovery set of about a hundred patients was enrolled, consisting of approximately 44 with ophthalmopathy and 57 with stable hyperthyroidism. In a handful of hyperthyroidism patients, the T-cell repertoires found in thyroid tissue were compared with those found in blood. For training and testing, the 95 to 100 patients in the discovery cohort were randomly divided in a 7:3 ratio. For independent validation, a separate cohort was made up of 18 to 20 hyperthyroidism patients plus 17 patients who later progressed from hyperthyroidism to ophthalmopathy. The study used TCR beta repertoire signatures to distinguish Graves' ophthalmopathy from Graves' hyperthyroidism and to predict progression to ophthalmopathy. Following sampling, methimazole starting at 30 mg daily was administered to hyperthyroidism patients, and high-dose intravenous methylprednisolone was administered to ophthalmopathy patients. In total, 120 to 150 blood samples were TCR-sequenced: approximately 40 ophthalmopathy, some 72 hyperthyroidism and some 17 hyperthyroidism-to-ophthalmopathy patients.

TCR beta CDR3 regions were amplified from RNA transcripts for repertoire sequencing. A first-round RT-PCR used HTBI primers with the Qiagen OneStep RT-PCR kit, followed by a second-round multiplex PCR, size selection and purification. Sequencing of the libraries was carried out on an Illumina HiSeq2000 in paired-end mode with 100 bp reads. In the original analysis: Reads were processed with SOAPnuke, discarding reads with adapters, uncalled bases, mean Phred below 15, or no exact constant-primer or identifier match. High-quality paired reads were merged with COPE v1.2.5. Unique nucleotide sequences were defined as clonotypes and aligned to IMGT TRB V, D and J references using MiTCR v1.1. Analysis was restricted to V-J combinations with a frequency above 0.0001, which covered 98% to 99.2% of repertoires. A TCR clonal expansion and chaos score per V-J combination was defined as the ratio of F50 clonal expansion to chaos observed in the TCRdist matrix. Welch's t-statistics and random forest were used to reduce the features to 10 to 15 V-J combinations, which were then used as input to a naive Bayes classifier. The similarity between thyroid and blood repertoires was quantified using the Morisita-Horn index. TCRdb took the public reads, trimmed them with fastp at Q25, ran MiXCR for clone calling and kept in-frame beta chains. Identical CDR3 protein sequences are pooled into one entry, listed with their most common genes and DNA. TCRdb's processing, not the authors' own work, is the source of the V and J calls. The sample table lists about 370,000 distinct CDR3 sequences, roughly 18% of them with a count of one. The ten most abundant clones make up roughly 1.4% of the sample.

This clonotype was counted many times. No cognate antigen has been identified for it. Within one base of it there is no much larger clone, and no base qualities were kept. Paper-wide results and their limitations: No statistical method was used to predetermine the sample size, and group allocation was not hidden from the investigators. Most expanded thyroid clonotypes with frequency above 0.001 were also detected in blood, suggesting blood repertoires may reflect the thyroid immune response. In validation, the model predicted ophthalmopathy progression with about 71% sensitivity and around 72% specificity; 12 predicted patients were CT-confirmed with GO in a median of approximately 6.5 months. Ophthalmopathy was separated from stable hyperthyroidism by the 13-signature model with 87.88% sensitivity and 81% to 83% specificity in cross-validation and with 80%/75% in the test set.

The ophthalmopathy patients had moderately to severely active disease, with a Clinical Activity Score of 3 or higher, a NOSPECS grade of 4 or higher, and a disease duration of less than 3 months. Patients were excluded if they had other autoimmune diseases, uncontrolled infections, pregnancy or lactation. Diagnosis was based on clinical symptoms, serum thyroxine, TRAb, thyroid ultrasound and orbital computed tomography. Ficoll-Paque density gradient centrifugation was used to isolate PBMCs from 8 to 10 ml of fresh peripheral blood. Total RNA was extracted using Trizol reagent, and RNA quality was checked on an Agilent 2100 Bioanalyzer. This receptor was obtained from a woman between 18 and 29 years old with Graves' ophthalmopathy. Donor details come from another sample of the same person, matched by shared clones. Sequencing input: peripheral blood.

The CDR3 in this case is CASSFGGGTPSHEQYF. DNA sequence: TGTGCCAGCAGTTTCGGTGGGGGGACCCCGTCCCACGAGCAGTACTTC. The receptor chain draws on TRBV12-3 or TRBV12-4 and TRBJ2-7; perhaps TRBD2 is the D gene, with 6 bases matching. V lost 3 bases and J lost 5 bases; the stretch between them is 20 bases long. CDR3 length: 16 amino acids, cysteine to phenylalanine. CDR3 DNA is the only sequence kept; it has 48 bases, read in frame from the first base.